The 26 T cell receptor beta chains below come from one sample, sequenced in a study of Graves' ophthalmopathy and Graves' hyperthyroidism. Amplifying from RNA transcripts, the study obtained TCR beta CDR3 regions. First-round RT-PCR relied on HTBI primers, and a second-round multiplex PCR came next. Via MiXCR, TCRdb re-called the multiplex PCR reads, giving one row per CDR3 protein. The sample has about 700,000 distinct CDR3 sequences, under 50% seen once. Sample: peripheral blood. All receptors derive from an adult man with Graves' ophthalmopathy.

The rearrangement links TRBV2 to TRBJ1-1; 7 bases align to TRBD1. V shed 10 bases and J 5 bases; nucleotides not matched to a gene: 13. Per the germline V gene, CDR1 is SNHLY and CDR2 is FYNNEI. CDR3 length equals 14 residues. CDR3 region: CAIGSTGVVTEAFF. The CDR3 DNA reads TGTGCCATAGGGAGTACAGGGGTGGTGACTGAAGCTTTCTTT.

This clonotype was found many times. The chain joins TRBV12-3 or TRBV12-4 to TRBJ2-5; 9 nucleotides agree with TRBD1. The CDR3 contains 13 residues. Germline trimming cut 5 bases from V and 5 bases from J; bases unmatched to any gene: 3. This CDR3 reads CASSRQGVETQYF. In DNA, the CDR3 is TGTGCCAGCAGTCGACAGGGGGTCGAGACCCAGTACTTC.

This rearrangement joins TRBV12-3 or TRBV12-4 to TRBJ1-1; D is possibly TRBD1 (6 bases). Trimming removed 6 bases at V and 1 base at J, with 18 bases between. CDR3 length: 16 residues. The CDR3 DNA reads TGTGCCAGCAGAGCGAACACCGGGGGGCGGAACACTGAAGCTTTCTTT. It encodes CASRANTGGRNTEAFF.

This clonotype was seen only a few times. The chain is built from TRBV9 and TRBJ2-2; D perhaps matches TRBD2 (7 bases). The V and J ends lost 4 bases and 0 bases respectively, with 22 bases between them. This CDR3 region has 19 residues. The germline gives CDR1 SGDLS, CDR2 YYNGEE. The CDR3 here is CASSPKGGRTSANTGELFF. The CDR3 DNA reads TGTGCCAGCAGCCCCAAGGGGGGGCGGACCAGCGCGAACACCGGGGAGCTGTTTTTT. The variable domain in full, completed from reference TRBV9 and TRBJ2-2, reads DSGVTQTPKHLITATGQRVTLRCSPRSGDLSVYWYQQSLDQGLQFLIQYYNGEERAKGNILERFSAQQFPDLHSELNLSSLELGDSALYFCASSPKGGRTSANTGELFFGEGSRLTVL.

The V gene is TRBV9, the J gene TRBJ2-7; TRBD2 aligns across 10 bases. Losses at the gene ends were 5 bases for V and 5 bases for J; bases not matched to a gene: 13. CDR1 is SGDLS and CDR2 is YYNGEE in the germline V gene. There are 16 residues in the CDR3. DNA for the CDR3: TGTGCCAGCAGTCCCCAGCTAGCGGGAGTGATTAACGAGCAGTACTTC. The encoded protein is CASSPQLAGVINEQYF.

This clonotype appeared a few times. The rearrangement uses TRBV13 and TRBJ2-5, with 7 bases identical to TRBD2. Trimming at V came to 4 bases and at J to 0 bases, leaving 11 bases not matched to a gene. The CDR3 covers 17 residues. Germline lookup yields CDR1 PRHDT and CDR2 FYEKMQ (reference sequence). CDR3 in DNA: TGTGCCAGCAGCTGCCTGGCTTGGGACTATTACCAAGAGACCCAGTACTTC. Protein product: CASSCLAWDYYQETQYF.

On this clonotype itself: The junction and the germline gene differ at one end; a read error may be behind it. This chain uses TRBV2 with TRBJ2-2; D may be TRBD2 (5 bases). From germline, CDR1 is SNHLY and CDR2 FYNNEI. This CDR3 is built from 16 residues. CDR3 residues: CASSFLGRLLTGEMFF. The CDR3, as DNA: TGTGCCAGCAGTTTCCTAGGACGGCTCCTAACCGGGGAGATGTTTTTT.

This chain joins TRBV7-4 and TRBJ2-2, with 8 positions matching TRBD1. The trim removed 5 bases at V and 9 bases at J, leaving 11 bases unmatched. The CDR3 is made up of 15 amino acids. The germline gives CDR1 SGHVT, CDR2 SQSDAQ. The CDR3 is CASSRLGQGARELFF. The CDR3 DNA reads TGTGCCAGCAGCCGTTTAGGACAGGGCGCTCGGGAGCTGTTTTTT.

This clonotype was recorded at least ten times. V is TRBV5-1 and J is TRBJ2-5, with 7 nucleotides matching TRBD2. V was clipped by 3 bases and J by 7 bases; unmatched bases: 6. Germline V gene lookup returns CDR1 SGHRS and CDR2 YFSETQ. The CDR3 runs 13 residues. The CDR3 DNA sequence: TGCGCCAGCAGCTACGCGGGGGAGGGGACCCAGTACTTC. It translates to CASSYAGEGTQYF.

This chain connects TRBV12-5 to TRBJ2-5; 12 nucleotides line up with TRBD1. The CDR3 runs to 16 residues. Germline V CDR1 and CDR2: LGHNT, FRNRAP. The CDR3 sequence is CASSLGAGTGGKTQYF. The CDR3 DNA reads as TGTGCCAGCAGTTTAGGGGCCGGGACAGGGGGCAAGACCCAGTACTTC.

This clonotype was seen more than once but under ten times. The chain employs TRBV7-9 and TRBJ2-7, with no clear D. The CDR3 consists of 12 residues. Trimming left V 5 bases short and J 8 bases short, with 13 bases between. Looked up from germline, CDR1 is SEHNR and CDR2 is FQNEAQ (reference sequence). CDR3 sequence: CASSQDGRKQYF. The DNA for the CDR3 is TGTGCCAGCAGCCAAGATGGACGGAAGCAGTACTTC.

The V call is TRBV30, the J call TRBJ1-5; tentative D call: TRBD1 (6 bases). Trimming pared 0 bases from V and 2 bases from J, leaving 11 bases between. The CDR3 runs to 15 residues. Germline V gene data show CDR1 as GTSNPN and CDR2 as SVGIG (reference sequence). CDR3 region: CAWSVGGEGNQPQHF. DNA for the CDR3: TGTGCCTGGAGTGTAGGGGGTGAGGGCAATCAGCCCCAGCATTTT.

CDR3 region: CATSVGAGGAETQHF. The CDR3 bases are TGTGCCACCAGTGTCGGAGCGGGGGGAGCAGAGACCCAGCATTTT. The rearrangement links TRBV24-1 to TRBJ1-5; a weak D match, TRBD1 (5 bases). Germline loops: CDR1 KGHDR, CDR2 SFDVKD. This CDR3 contains 15 residues. V lost 5 bases, J lost 11 bases, and 21 bases lay in between.

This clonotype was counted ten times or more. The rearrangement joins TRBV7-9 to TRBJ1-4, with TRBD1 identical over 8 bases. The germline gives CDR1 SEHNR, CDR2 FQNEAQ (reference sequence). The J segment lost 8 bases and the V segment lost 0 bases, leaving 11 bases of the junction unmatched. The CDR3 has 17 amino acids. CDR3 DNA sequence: TGTGCCAGCAGCTTAGCGGCCGGACAGGGACAACTCGAAAAACTGTTTTTT. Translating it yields CASSLAAGQGQLEKLFF.

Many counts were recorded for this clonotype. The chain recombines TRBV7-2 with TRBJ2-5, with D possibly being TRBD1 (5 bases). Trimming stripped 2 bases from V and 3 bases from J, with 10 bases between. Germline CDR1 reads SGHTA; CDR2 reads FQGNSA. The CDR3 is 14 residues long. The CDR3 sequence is CASSLFRVEETQYF. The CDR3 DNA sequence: TGTGCCAGCAGCTTATTCAGGGTAGAAGAGACCCAGTACTTC. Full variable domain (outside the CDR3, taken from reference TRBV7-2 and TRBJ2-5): GAGVSQSPSNKVTEKGKDVELRCDPISGHTALYWYRQSLGQGLEFLIYFQGNSAPDKSGLPSDRFSAERTGGSVSTLTIQRTQQEDSAVYLCASSLFRVEETQYFGPGTRLLVL.

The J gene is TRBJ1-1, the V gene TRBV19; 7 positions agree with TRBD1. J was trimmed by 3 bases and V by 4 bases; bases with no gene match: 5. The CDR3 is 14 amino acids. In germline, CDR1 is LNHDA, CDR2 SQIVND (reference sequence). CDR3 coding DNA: TGTGCCAGTAGTAGGACAGGACAGGACACTGAAGCTTTCTTT. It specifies CASSRTGQDTEAFF. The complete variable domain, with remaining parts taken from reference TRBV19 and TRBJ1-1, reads DGGITQSPKYLFRKEGQNVTLSCEQNLNHDAMYWYRQDPGQGLRLIYYSQIVNDFQKGDIAEGYSVSREKKESFPLTVTSAQKNPTAFYLCASSRTGQDTEAFFGQGTRLTVV.

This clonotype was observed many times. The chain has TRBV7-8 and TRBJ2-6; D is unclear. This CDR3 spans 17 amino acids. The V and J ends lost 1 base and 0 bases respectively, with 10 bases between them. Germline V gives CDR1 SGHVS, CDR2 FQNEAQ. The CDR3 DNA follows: TGTGCCAGCAGCTTAGGGCGGCGGATCTCTGGGGCCAACGTCCTGACTTTC. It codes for CASSLGRRISGANVLTF.

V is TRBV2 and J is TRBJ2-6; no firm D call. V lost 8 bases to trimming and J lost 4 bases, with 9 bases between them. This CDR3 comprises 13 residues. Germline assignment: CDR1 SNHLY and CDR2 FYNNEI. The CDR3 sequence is CASPGRGANVLTF. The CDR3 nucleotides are TGTGCCAGCCCCGGGCGGGGGGCCAACGTCCTGACTTTC.

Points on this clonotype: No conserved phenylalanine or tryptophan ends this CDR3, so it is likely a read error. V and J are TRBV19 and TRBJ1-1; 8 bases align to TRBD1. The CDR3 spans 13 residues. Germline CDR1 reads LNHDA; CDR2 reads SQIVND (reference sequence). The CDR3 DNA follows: TGCGCCAGCAGCCAGGACAGGGCCGGCGAAGCTTTCCTT. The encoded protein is CASSQDRAGEAFL.

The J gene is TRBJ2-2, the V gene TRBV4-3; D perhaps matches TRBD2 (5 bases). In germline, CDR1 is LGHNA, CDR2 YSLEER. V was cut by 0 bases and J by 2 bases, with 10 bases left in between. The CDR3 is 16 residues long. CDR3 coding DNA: TGCGCCAGCAGCCAAGAAACCAGCGGAAACACCGGGGAGCTGTTTTTT. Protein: CASSQETSGNTGELFF.

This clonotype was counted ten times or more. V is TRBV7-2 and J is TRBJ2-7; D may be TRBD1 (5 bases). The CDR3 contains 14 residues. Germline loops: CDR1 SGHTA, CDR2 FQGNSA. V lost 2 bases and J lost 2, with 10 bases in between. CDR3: CASSLSPGPYEQYF. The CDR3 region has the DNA TGTGCCAGCAGCTTAAGCCCAGGGCCCTACGAGCAGTACTTC.

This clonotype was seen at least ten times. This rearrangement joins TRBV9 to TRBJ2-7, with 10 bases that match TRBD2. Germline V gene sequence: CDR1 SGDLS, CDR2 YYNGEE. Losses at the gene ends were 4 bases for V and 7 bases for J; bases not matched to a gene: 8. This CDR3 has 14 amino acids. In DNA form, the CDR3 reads TGTGCCAGCAGCACGAGCGGGAGGGCCCGGGAGCAGTACTTC. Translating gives CASSTSGRAREQYF.

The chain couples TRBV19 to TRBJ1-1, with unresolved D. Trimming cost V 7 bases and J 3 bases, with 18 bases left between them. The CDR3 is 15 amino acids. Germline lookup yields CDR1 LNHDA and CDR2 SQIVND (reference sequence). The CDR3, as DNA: TGTGCCAGTAAGCCAAAGAGGGAAATTCACACTGAAGCTTTCTTT. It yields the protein CASKPKREIHTEAFF.

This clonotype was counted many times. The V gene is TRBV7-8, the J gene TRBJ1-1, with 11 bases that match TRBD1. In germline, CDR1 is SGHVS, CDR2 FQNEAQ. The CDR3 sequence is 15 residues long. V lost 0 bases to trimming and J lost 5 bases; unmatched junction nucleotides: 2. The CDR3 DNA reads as TGTGCCAGCAGCTTAGCGGGGACAGGGGGAACTGAAGCTTTCTTT. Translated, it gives CASSLAGTGGTEAFF.

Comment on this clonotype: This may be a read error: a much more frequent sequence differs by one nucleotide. CDR3 sequence (DNA): TGTGCCAGCCGGGGCAGGGGGTCCCTCGGCGAGCAGTACTTC. As protein: CASRGRGSLGEQYF. The chain joins TRBV19 to TRBJ2-7; 7 bases match TRBD1. The germline V gene encodes CDR1 LNHDA and CDR2 SQIVND (reference sequence). V lost 9 bases to trimming and J lost 6 bases; unmatched junction nucleotides: 14. The CDR3 totals 14 residues.

CDR3 sequence reads: CASSVEAFSYEQYF. CDR3 DNA sequence: TGTGCCAGCAGCGTAGAAGCCTTCTCCTACGAGCAGTACTTC. V gene TRBV9 combines with J gene TRBJ2-7, with D uncertain. The CDR3 has 14 residues. Per the germline V gene, CDR1 is SGDLS and CDR2 is YYNGEE. Trimming took 0 bases from V and 0 from J, leaving 7 bases between them.